This T cell receptor (beta chain) came from a study of blood T cells in healthy people across ages. Overall study results and limits: Long-lived donors had more naive CD4+ cells and higher diversity than aged donors. Among T cells, TCR beta diversity per million cells dropped roughly linearly as age rose.

Through a sample-barcoded 5' primer and a J-beta primer mix, a second PCR was run for roughly 6 to 11 cycles. All samples gave at least 2.5 million CDR3-containing paired-end reads. TCRdb processed the 5' RACE reads anew with MiXCR; each CDR3 protein has one entry. The sample consists of some 1 million distinct CDR3 sequences, roughly 45% of them appearing once. Germline-derived CDR1 and CDR2 are SGHVS and FNYEAQ. V was shortened by 5 bases and J by 3 bases, with 13 bases between the two germline ends. There are 15 residues in the CDR3. Isolated PBMCs totaled at least 6 million in each sample. As concerns this clonotype: As yet, its antigen is unknown.

This chain connects TRBV7-6 to TRBJ1-4; D possibly corresponds to TRBD1 (6 bases). The source is a woman aged 55-75 years in good health. The sequenced sample consisted of blood. CDR3 amino acids: CASSQLGGSNEKLFF. DNA for the CDR3: TGTGCCAGCAGCCAACTTGGGGGCTCTAATGAAAAACTGTTTTTT. The full variable domain, rest sourced from reference TRBV7-6 and TRBJ1-4, is GAGVSQSPRYKVTKRGQDVALRCDPISGHVSLYWYRQALGQGPEFLTYFNYEAQQDKSGLPNDRFSAERPEGSISTLTIQRTEQRDSAMYRCASSQLGGSNEKLFFGSGTQLSVL.